The 5 T cell receptor beta chains below come from one sample, sequenced in a study of long-term antiretroviral therapy in people with HIV. Sequencing used immunoSEQ v3.0 at survey level. Generated by immunoSEQ multiplex PCR, the TCRdb table keeps only in-frame clones and is missing some. The repertoire holds about 25,000 clones, 80% to 90% seen once, with approximately 16% in the top ten. The sequencing here drew on unsorted PBMCs, taken 1.2 years after starting antiretroviral therapy. These receptors came from a man between 45 and 60 years old with HIV.

This rearrangement joins TRBV5-1 to TRBJ2-1, with 16 bases fitting TRBD2. The CDR3 is 21 amino acids. V lost 4 bases to trimming and J lost 1 base; unmatched junction nucleotides: 14. Germline assignment: CDR1 SGHRS and CDR2 YFSETQ. The CDR3 protein is CASSRGTTGTSGGGSYNEQFF. CDR3 nucleotides: TGCGCCAGCAGCAGGGGCACGACCGGGACTAGCGGGGGGGGATCCTACAATGAGCAGTTCTTC.

This sequence joins TRBV7-2 and TRBJ1-1; tentatively, D is TRBD1 (5 bases). The germline gives CDR1 SGHTA, CDR2 FQGNSA. This CDR3 contains 14 residues. V dropped 3 bases and J dropped 0 bases, with 8 bases sitting between them. The CDR3 reads CASSLTALNTEAFF. The CDR3 DNA follows: TGTGCCAGCAGCTTGACAGCGCTGAACACTGAAGCTTTCTTT.

This chain joins TRBV6-4 and TRBJ1-5; 10 nucleotides match TRBD1. V trimming: 4 bases; J trimming: 7 bases; junction bases outside the gene matches: 4. The CDR3 is 14 residues long. CDR1 MRHNA and CDR2 SNTAGT come from the germline V gene. This CDR3 reads CASSAGTGEQPQHF. In nucleotides, the CDR3 is TGTGCCAGCAGTGCCGGGACAGGGGAACAGCCCCAGCATTTT.

This clone was seen more than once but under ten times. V gene TRBV14 combines with J gene TRBJ1-2; no clear D. With 4 bases removed from V and 2 bases from J, the gap between germline ends came to 14 bases. Germline CDR1 is SGHDN and CDR2 is FVKESK. The CDR3 loop spans 15 amino acids. The CDR3: CASSPRFGSNYGYTF. CDR3 nucleotides: TGTGCCAGCAGCCCAAGATTTGGATCCAACTATGGCTACACCTTC.

The V and J genes are TRBV7-2 and TRBJ2-1; D is possibly TRBD1 or TRBD2 (5 bases each). Trimming removed 5 bases at V and 4 bases at J, with 15 bases between. CDR1 SGHTA and CDR2 FQGNSA come from the germline V gene. The CDR3 covers 15 residues. The CDR3 protein is CASSPGGWGYNEQFF. In DNA form, the CDR3 reads TGTGCCAGCAGCCCCGGTGGGTGGGGGTACAATGAGCAGTTCTTC.